One sample yielded the 3 T cell receptor beta chains listed below, sequenced in a study of human T cells and chemical hapten exposure. TCRdb passed the RACE reads through MiXCR, listing each CDR3 protein once. Of tens of thousands of distinct CDR3 sequences listed, 8% to 10% are singletons. The time point here: pre-sensitization, week 0. Treatment indicated: therapeutic diphenylcyclopropenone sensitization with weekly scalp DPC. Sequenced here: whole blood, sampled in connection with sensitization to the hapten diphenylcyclopropenone (DPC). These receptors were taken from a woman aged 35 to 49 with alopecia areata. Some clones in this sample may be carry-over from other donors' samples.

With regard to this clonotype: A much larger clone is a single base away; this may be a read error. CDR3 residues: CASSPKDRGEDFF. In DNA form, the CDR3 reads TGTGCCAGCTCACCGAAGGACAGGGGAGAAGATTTCTTT. The chain recombines TRBV18 with TRBJ1-1; 9 bases agree with TRBD1. Germline V gene sequence: CDR1 KGHSH, CDR2 LQKENI. The CDR3 has 13 amino acids.

There are a few counts of this clonotype. The V gene is TRBV6-2 or TRBV6-3, the J gene TRBJ1-5, with 8 positions matching TRBD1. The germline CDR1 and CDR2 sequences are MNHEY and SVGEGT. V trimming: 5 bases; J trimming: 6 bases; junction bases outside the gene matches: 6. This CDR3 has 14 residues. CDR3 protein: CASSDAGQGQPQHF. The CDR3 nucleotides are TGTGCCAGCAGTGACGCCGGACAGGGTCAGCCCCAGCATTTT.

This clonotype was seen repeatedly, ten times or more. V gene TRBV6-2 or TRBV6-3 combines with J gene TRBJ2-7; no clear D. V was cut by 2 bases and J by 7 bases, with 9 bases left in between. From germline, CDR1 is MNHEY and CDR2 SVGEGT. The CDR3 extends over 12 amino acids. CDR3 sequence (DNA): TGTGCCAGCAGTTACACGGTGCGGGAGCAGTACTTC. Translated: CASSYTVREQYF.